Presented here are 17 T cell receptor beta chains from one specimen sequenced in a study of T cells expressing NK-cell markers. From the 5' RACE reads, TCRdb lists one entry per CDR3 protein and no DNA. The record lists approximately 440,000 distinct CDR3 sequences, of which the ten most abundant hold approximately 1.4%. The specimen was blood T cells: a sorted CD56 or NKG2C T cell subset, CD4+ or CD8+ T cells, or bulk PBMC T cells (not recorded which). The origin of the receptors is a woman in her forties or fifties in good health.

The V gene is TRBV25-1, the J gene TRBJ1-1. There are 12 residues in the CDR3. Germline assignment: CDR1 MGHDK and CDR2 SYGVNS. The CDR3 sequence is CASRWGSTEAFF. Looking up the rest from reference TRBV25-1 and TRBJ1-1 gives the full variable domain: EADIYQTPRYLVIGTGKKITLECSQTMGHDKMYWYQQDPGMELHLIHYSYGVNSTEKGDLSSESTVSRIRTEHFPLTLESARPSHTSQYLCASRWGSTEAFFGQGTRLTVV.

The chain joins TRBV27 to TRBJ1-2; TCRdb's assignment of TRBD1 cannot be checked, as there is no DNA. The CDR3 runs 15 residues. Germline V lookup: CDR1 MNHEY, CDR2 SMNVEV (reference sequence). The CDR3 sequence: CASRSPVGANYGYTF.

CDR3 loop: CASSQDPVLSGAGGPGPGELFF. The J gene is TRBJ2-2, the V gene TRBV3-1; as DNA is missing, the TRBD2 call by TCRdb cannot be tested. Germline assignment: CDR1 LGHDT and CDR2 YNNKEL (reference sequence). This CDR3 region has 22 residues.

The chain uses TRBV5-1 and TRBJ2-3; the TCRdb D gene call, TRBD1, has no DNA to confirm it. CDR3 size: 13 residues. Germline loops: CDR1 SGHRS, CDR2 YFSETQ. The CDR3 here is CASSLERQGGQYF.

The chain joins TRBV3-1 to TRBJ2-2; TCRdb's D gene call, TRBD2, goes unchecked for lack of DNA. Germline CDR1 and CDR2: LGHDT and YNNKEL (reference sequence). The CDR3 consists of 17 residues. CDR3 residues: CASSRPGLAGVVGELFF.

CDR3 in amino acids: CASSVGILRGGYNEQFF. V is TRBV9 and J is TRBJ2-1; the D gene TCRdb calls, TRBD1, cannot be checked with no DNA. Germline lookup yields CDR1 SGDLS and CDR2 YYNGEE. The CDR3 consists of 17 residues.

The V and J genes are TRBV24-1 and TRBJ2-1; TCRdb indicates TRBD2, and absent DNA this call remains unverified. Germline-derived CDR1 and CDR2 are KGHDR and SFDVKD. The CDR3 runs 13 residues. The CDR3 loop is CATSGGGAHEQFF.

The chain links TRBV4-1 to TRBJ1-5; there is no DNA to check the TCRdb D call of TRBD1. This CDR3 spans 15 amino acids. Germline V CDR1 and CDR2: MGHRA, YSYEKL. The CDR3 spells CASSHPQGRNQPQHF.

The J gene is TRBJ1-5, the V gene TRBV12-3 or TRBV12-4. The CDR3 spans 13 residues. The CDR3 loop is CASSAEGDQPQHF.

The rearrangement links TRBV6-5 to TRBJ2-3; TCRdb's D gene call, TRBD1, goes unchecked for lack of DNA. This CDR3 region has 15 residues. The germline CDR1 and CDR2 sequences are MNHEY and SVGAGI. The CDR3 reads CASSYGGGSTDTQYF.

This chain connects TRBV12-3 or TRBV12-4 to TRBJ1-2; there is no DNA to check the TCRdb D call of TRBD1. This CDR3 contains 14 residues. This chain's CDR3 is CAVRWDRVSDGYTF.

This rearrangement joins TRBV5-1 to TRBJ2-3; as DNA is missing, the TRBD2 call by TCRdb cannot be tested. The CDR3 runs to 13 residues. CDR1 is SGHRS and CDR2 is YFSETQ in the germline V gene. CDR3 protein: CASSPDSVDTQYF.

The CDR3: CASTRTGASNQPQHF. The V gene is TRBV6-1, the J gene TRBJ1-5; absent DNA, TCRdb's TRBD1 call cannot be checked. Germline CDR1 and CDR2: MNHNS and SASEGT. This CDR3 region has 15 residues.

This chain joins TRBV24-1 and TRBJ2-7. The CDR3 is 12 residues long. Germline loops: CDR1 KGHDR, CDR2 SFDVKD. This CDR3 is CATSPAGGEQYF.

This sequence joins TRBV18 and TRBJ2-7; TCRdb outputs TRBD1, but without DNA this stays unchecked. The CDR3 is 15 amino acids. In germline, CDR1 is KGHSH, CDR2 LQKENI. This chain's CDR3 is CASSPRAPPVYEQYF. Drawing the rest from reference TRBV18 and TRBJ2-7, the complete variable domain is NAGVMQNPRHLVRRRGQEARLRCSPMKGHSHVYWYRQLPEEGLKFMVYLQKENIIDESGMPKERFSAEFPKEGPSILRIQQVVRGDSAAYFCASSPRAPPVYEQYFGPGTRLTVT.

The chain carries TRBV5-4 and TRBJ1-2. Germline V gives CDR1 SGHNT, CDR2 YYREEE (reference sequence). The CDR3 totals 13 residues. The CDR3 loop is CASSLVGYQGYTF. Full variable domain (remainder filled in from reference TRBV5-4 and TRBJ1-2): ETGVTQSPTHLIKTRGQQVTLRCSSQSGHNTVSWYQQALGQGPQFIFQYYREEENGRGNFPPRFSGLQFPNYSSELNVNALELDDSALYLCASSLVGYQGYTFGSGTRLTVV.

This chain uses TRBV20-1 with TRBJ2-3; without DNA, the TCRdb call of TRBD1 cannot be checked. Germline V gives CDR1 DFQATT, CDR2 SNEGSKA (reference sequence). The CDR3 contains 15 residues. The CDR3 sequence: CSAPSGTQGTDTQYF.